This TCR beta chain was obtained from a study of tumor and adjacent non-tumor tissue in lung cancer. Study-level background: Samples averaged about 4.3 million productive TCRbeta reads each. Study findings and constraints: Normal lung showed higher cumulative top 100 clone frequency than tumor. Tumor tissue had significantly higher TCR diversity than normal lung.

RNA was extracted from bulk tissue without any cell sorting. A modified ARM-PCR protocol with three rounds of nested PCR amplified TCRbeta. MiXCR was run by TCRdb on the multiplex PCR reads, yielding one entry per CDR3 protein. Found here are over 100,000 distinct CDR3 sequences, more than 60% of them singletons; the top ten hold 37%. The germline gives CDR1 DFQATT, CDR2 SNEGSKA (reference sequence). The CDR3 spans 15 residues. V was cut by 5 bases and J by 6 bases, with 22 bases left in between. Notes on this clonotype: What it binds is not known. A much larger clone lies one base from this, so it may be a read error.

The material sequenced was lung tumor tissue. This sequence originates from a woman aged 60 to 75 with non-small cell lung cancer. The chain is built from TRBV20-1 and TRBJ2-5; D is perhaps TRBD1 or TRBD2 (6 bases each). The DNA of the CDR3 is TGCAGTGCTGGTCTCCTAGAGGGGGGTGGAAAGACCCAGTACTTC. Its protein product is CSAGLLEGGGKTQYF.